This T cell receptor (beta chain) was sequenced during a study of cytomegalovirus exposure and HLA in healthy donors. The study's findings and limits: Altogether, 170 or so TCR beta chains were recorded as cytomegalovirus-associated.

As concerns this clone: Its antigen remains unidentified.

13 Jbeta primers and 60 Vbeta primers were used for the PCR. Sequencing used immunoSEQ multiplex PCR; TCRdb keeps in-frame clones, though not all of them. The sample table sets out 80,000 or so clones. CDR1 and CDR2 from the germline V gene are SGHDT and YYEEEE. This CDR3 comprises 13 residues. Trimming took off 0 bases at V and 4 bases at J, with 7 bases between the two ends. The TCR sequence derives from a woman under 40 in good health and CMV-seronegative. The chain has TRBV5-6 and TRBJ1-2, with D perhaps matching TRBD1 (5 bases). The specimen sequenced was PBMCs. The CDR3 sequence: CASSLAGGYGYTF. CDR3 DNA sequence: TGTGCCAGCAGCTTGGCCGGGGGCTATGGCTACACCTTC.